One and the same sample provided the 17 T cell receptor beta chains below, sequenced in a study of CD8+ T cells in alopecia areata. cDNA serving as the sequencing template came from extracted, reverse transcribed RNA. The assay was immunoSEQ multiplex PCR, and TCRdb's table has in-frame clones only and misses some. The data hold under 350,000 clones, with more than 45% observed a single time. The treatment is: oral pan-JAK inhibitor, 5-10 mg twice daily. Sequencing was performed on CD4+ T cells sorted from blood, taken at week 24, from a patient treated with tofacitinib. These receptors originate from a human donor with alopecia areata.

The chain recombines TRBV4-1 with TRBJ1-4, with 9 bases aligning to TRBD1. The CDR3 loop spans 14 amino acids. V lost 1 base and J lost 10; bases outside the gene matches: 4. The germline CDR1 and CDR2 sequences are MGHRA and YSYEKL. Written as DNA, the CDR3 is TGCGCCAGCAGCCAAGCTCTGACAGGGGGAAAACTGTTTTTT. Its protein product is CASSQALTGGKLFF.

V usage is TRBV7-6 and J usage is TRBJ1-2, with D hard to call. V lost 5 bases and J lost 8, with 12 bases in between. Germline V gene lookup returns CDR1 SGHVS and CDR2 FNYEAQ. This CDR3 contains 12 residues. The CDR3 loop reads CASSGGGNGYTF. CDR3 DNA: TGTGCCAGCAGCGGAGGCGGCAACGGCTACACCTTC.

The V call is TRBV10-3, the J call TRBJ1-2, with 8 nucleotides matching TRBD1. The V segment lost 5 bases and the J segment 4 bases; nucleotides outside the gene matches: 6. There are 14 residues in the CDR3. In germline, CDR1 is ENHRY, CDR2 SYGVKD. CDR3 nucleotides: TGTGCCATCAGTCCCGGGACAGGTACCTATGGCTACACCTTC. Translation: CAISPGTGTYGYTF.

The chain couples TRBV30 to TRBJ1-1; TRBD1 might be the D (5 bases). The CDR3 covers 11 residues. Between the trimmed V and J ends, which lost 8 bases and 4 bases, there was a span of 11 bases. The germline CDR1 and CDR2 sequences are GTSNPN and SVGIG (reference sequence). The CDR3 coding sequence is TGTGCCGGGGAGAGGGGCACTGAAGCTTTCTTT. Protein product: CAGERGTEAFF.

The V gene is TRBV14, the J gene TRBJ2-5, with a possible D match to TRBD2 (5 bases). Trimming left V 0 bases short and J 5 bases short, with 7 bases between. This CDR3 spans 13 amino acids. Per germline, CDR1 SGHDN and CDR2 FVKESK. The CDR3 loop reads CASSQDWRETQYF. DNA for the CDR3: TGTGCCAGCAGCCAAGACTGGAGGGAGACCCAGTACTTC. Complete variable domain (other parts from reference TRBV14 and TRBJ2-5): EAGVTQFPSHSVIEKGQTVTLRCDPISGHDNLYWYRRVMGKEIKFLLHFVKESKQDESGMPNNRFLAERTGGTYSTLKVQPAELEDSGVYFCASSQDWRETQYFGPGTRLLVL.

V is TRBV30 and J is TRBJ1-3, with D unresolved. The CDR3 totals 14 residues. Trimming stripped 1 base from V and 4 bases from J, with 11 bases between. Looked up from germline, CDR1 is GTSNPN and CDR2 is SVGIG (reference sequence). CDR3 bases: TGTGCCTGGAGTGAGACTGGCTCAGGAAACACCATATATTTT. As protein: CAWSETGSGNTIYF.

The rearrangement links TRBV9 to TRBJ1-4; D gene uncertain. The CDR3 runs 12 residues. V was clipped by 3 bases and J by 3 bases, with 3 bases between them. Looked up from germline, CDR1 is SGDLS and CDR2 is YYNGEE. The CDR3 DNA reads as TGTGCCAGCAGCGGCCCTAATGAAAAACTGTTTTTT. Protein: CASSGPNEKLFF.

This clone has more than one count but fewer than ten. This chain joins TRBV10-3 and TRBJ2-7; perhaps TRBD1 as D (5 bases). This CDR3 has 16 residues. Germline loops: CDR1 ENHRY, CDR2 SYGVKD. Trimming shortened V by 3 bases and J by 1 base, and 16 bases separated the two germline ends. The CDR3 spells CAISEREAGFSYEQYF. The CDR3 DNA reads TGTGCCATCAGTGAAAGGGAAGCAGGGTTTTCCTACGAGCAGTACTTC.

This clone was counted only a few times. The V gene is TRBV25-1, the J gene TRBJ2-1; D gene unclear. V gave up 1 base and J gave up 6 bases, with 22 bases separating them. This CDR3 has 18 residues. Germline V gene lookup returns CDR1 MGHDK and CDR2 SYGVNS. This chain's CDR3 is CASSESDPGLPSSNEQFF. The CDR3 DNA reads as TGTGCCAGCAGTGAATCTGACCCGGGTCTTCCCTCCAGCAATGAGCAGTTCTTC.

This chain connects TRBV7-2 to TRBJ2-1, with TRBD1 identical over 7 bases. The trim removed 7 bases at V and 0 bases at J, leaving 6 bases unmatched. From germline, CDR1 is SGHTA and CDR2 FQGNSA. CDR3 length: 15 amino acids. DNA of the CDR3: TGTGCCAGCATCCTGGACAGGAGCTCCTACAATGAGCAGTTCTTC. This gives the protein CASILDRSSYNEQFF.

V gene TRBV28 combines with J gene TRBJ1-1, with D uncertain. The CDR3 length is 15 residues. The germline V gene has CDR1 MDHEN and CDR2 SYDVKM. V was pared by 5 bases and J by 7 bases, with 20 bases between. The CDR3 sequence: CASSPPSDPKHEAFF. DNA for the CDR3: TGTGCCAGCAGTCCCCCATCGGATCCGAAGCATGAAGCTTTCTTT.

The rearrangement uses TRBV5-4 and TRBJ2-3; D gene uncertain. Looked up from germline, CDR1 is SGHNT and CDR2 is YYREEE (reference sequence). The CDR3 extends over 13 amino acids. Trimming took 4 bases from V and 0 from J, leaving 6 bases between them. The DNA for the CDR3 is TGTGCCAGCAGCGCAGTTAGCACAGATACGCAGTATTTT. It is translated as CASSAVSTDTQYF.

This clone occurred once. V and J are TRBV6-5 and TRBJ2-7; D not certain. In germline, CDR1 is MNHEY, CDR2 SVGAGI. The V gene lost 8 bases and the J gene lost 0 bases, with 14 bases spanning the gap. The CDR3 is 14 residues long. The CDR3 loop is CASRAVGYSYEQYF. DNA of the CDR3: TGTGCCAGCCGGGCCGTTGGCTACTCCTACGAGCAGTACTTC.

CDR3 DNA: TGTGCCATCAGTGACAGTCTAAATAATGAAAAACTGTTTTTT. As protein: CAISDSLNNEKLFF. The genes are TRBV10-3 and TRBJ1-4; D is ambiguous. CDR3 size: 14 residues. Trimming removed 3 bases at V and 4 bases at J, with 9 bases between. In germline, CDR1 is ENHRY, CDR2 SYGVKD.

The chain combines TRBV7-6 with TRBJ2-1; D is unclear. Trimming pared 5 bases from V and 0 bases from J, leaving 5 bases between. CDR3 length: 13 amino acids. Germline assignment: CDR1 SGHVS and CDR2 FNYEAQ. CDR3 coding DNA: TGTGCCAGCAGCATGATCTCCTACAATGAGCAGTTCTTC. Translated: CASSMISYNEQFF.

This sequence joins TRBV29-1 and TRBJ1-1; 7 nucleotides align to TRBD1. Germline CDR1 SQVTM, CDR2 ANQGSEA. This CDR3 has 14 amino acids. The J segment lost 4 bases and the V segment lost 6 bases, leaving 11 bases of the junction unmatched. CDR3 nucleotides: TGCAGCGTGGCAGGTCACAGGGGCGGCACTGAAGCTTTCTTT. Its translation is CSVAGHRGGTEAFF. The full variable domain, in which reference TRBV29-1 and TRBJ1-1 provide the parts outside the CDR3, is SAVISQKPSRDICQRGTSLTIQCQVDSQVTMMFWYRQQPGQSLTLIATANQGSEATYESGFVIDKFPISRPNLTFSTLTVSNMSPEDSSIYLCSVAGHRGGTEAFFGQGTRLTVV.

This clone is labeled as medium-sized. The chain combines TRBV7-2 with TRBJ2-3, with D perhaps matching TRBD1 (5 bases). The germline V gene encodes CDR1 SGHTA and CDR2 FQGNSA. The CDR3 is 13 residues long. V was pared by 8 bases and J by 1 base, with 10 bases between. The DNA for the CDR3 is TGTGCCAGCCAGGGATCTCGCACAGATACGCAGTATTTT. It yields the protein CASQGSRTDTQYF.